This TCR beta chain emerged from a study of blood T cells in healthy people across ages. Then a second PCR, running roughly 7 to 11 cycles, was carried out with a sample-barcoded 5' primer and a J-beta primer mix. TCRdb re-analysed the 5' RACE reads in MiXCR, keeping a single row per CDR3 protein. Seen here are about 840,000 distinct CDR3 sequences, about 29% observed once, and the top ten hold 10% to 13%. These data also featured in a second study, about T cells of mothers and their children.

Sequencing was carried out using blood. This TCR came from a middle-aged woman in good health.

CDR3 DNA: TGTGCCAGCAGTTTAGGCAGGGCGTTGGAGCAGTACTTC. This sequence encodes CASSLGRALEQYF. The V and J genes are TRBV27 and TRBJ2-5; tentatively, D is TRBD1 (5 bases). Trimming stripped 2 bases from V and 11 bases from J, with 15 bases between. This CDR3 has 13 amino acids. The germline CDR1 and CDR2 sequences are MNHEY and SMNVEV (reference sequence).